This is a list of T cell receptor beta chains from one sample in a study of OX40 agonist ivuxolimab in advanced cancers. Method: immunoSEQ multiplex PCR; TCRdb's copy keeps in-frame clones and lacks some. Of 45,000 to 70,000 clones detected, around 83% appear once; the ten largest clones hold 0.8% to 1%. This specimen consisted of CD4+ or CD8+ T cells sorted from blood, obtained in a trial of the OX40 agonist ivuxolimab. The source of these receptors is an adult with an advanced solid tumor such as melanoma, head and neck, liver or kidney cancer. Each CDR3 is given with its conserved first and last residue. Each record gives: CDR3 protein, CDR3 DNA, clone size, J gene, V gene, D gene. The D gene is left open where the match is weak. Size tells how often a clone was seen (once, few, many) or the class of an expanded clone, and some rows leave it out.

cdr3_aa: CASSLSRVRQPQHF
cdr3_nt: TGTGCCAGCAGCTTGAGTAGGGTTCGCCAGCCCCAGCATTTT
clone_size: .
j_call: TRBJ1-5
v_call: TRBV5-6
d_call: .

cdr3_aa: CASSLVQAYEQYF
cdr3_nt: TGTGCCAGCAGCTTAGTGCAGGCCTACGAGCAGTACTTC
clone_size: .
j_call: TRBJ2-7
v_call: TRBV11-2
d_call: .

cdr3_aa: CASSRLAGAYEQYF
cdr3_nt: TGTGCCAGCAGCAGACTAGCGGGGGCGTACGAGCAGTACTTC
clone_size: .
j_call: TRBJ2-7
v_call: TRBV7-2
d_call: TRBD2

cdr3_aa: CASSVDRKTNEKLFF
cdr3_nt: TGTGCCAGCAGTGTAGACAGAAAAACAAATGAAAAACTGTTTTTT
clone_size: .
j_call: TRBJ1-4
v_call: TRBV6-1
d_call: .

cdr3_aa: CASGGDRISPLHF
cdr3_nt: TGTGCCAGTGGGGGGGACAGAATCTCCCCCCTCCACTTT
clone_size: .
j_call: TRBJ1-6
v_call: TRBV2
d_call: TRBD1

cdr3_aa: CASGPRSNQPQHF
cdr3_nt: TGTGCCAGCGGGCCGCGTAGCAATCAGCCCCAGCATTTT
clone_size: .
j_call: TRBJ1-5
v_call: TRBV2
d_call: .

cdr3_aa: CASSLGVQALGGNTIYF
cdr3_nt: TGCGCCAGCAGCCTGGGGGTGCAAGCCTTAGGTGGAAACACCATATATTTT
clone_size: .
j_call: TRBJ1-3
v_call: TRBV5-1
d_call: .

cdr3_aa: CSALRGSIQYF
cdr3_nt: TGCAGTGCTCTGCGGGGGAGCATTCAGTACTTC
clone_size: .
j_call: TRBJ2-4
v_call: TRBV20-1
d_call: TRBD2

cdr3_aa: CASSWGGGWQETQYF
cdr3_nt: TGTGCCAGTAGTTGGGGCGGGGGTTGGCAAGAGACCCAGTACTTC
clone_size: .
j_call: TRBJ2-5
v_call: TRBV19
d_call: TRBD2

cdr3_aa: CASSGPPTPSGAADTQYF
cdr3_nt: TGTGCCAGTAGTGGCCCCCCCACCCCTAGCGGGGCGGCAGATACGCAGTATTTT
clone_size: once
j_call: TRBJ2-3
v_call: TRBV19
d_call: TRBD2

cdr3_aa: CASSRTGVNTEAFF
cdr3_nt: TGCGCCAGCAGCCGTACAGGGGTTAACACTGAAGCTTTCTTT
clone_size: .
j_call: TRBJ1-1
v_call: TRBV5-1
d_call: TRBD1

cdr3_aa: CASSSGLAGSTDTQYF
cdr3_nt: TGCGCCAGCAGCTCGGGACTAGCGGGGTCCACAGATACGCAGTATTTT
clone_size: .
j_call: TRBJ2-3
v_call: TRBV5-1
d_call: TRBD2

cdr3_aa: CASSVGSYEQYF
cdr3_nt: TGTGCCAGCAGTGTTGGGAGTTACGAGCAGTACTTC
clone_size: .
j_call: TRBJ2-7
v_call: TRBV6-1
d_call: .

cdr3_aa: CASSPKRGFYEQYF
cdr3_nt: TGTGCCAGCTCACCAAAGCGGGGGTTCTACGAGCAGTACTTC
clone_size: .
j_call: TRBJ2-7
v_call: TRBV18
d_call: TRBD2

cdr3_aa: CASSLGGAEETQYF
cdr3_nt: TGCGCCAGCAGCTTGGGGGGGGCTGAAGAGACCCAGTACTTC
clone_size: .
j_call: TRBJ2-5
v_call: TRBV5-1
d_call: .

cdr3_aa: CASSLGRPNTEAFF
cdr3_nt: TGTGCCAGCAGCTTGGGACGGCCGAACACTGAAGCTTTCTTT
clone_size: .
j_call: TRBJ1-1
v_call: TRBV7-6
d_call: .

cdr3_aa: CASSIAYAGGTNEKLFF
cdr3_nt: TGTGCCAGTAGTATAGCCTACGCGGGGGGAACTAATGAAAAACTGTTTTTT
clone_size: .
j_call: TRBJ1-4
v_call: TRBV19
d_call: .

cdr3_aa: CASSPGEVQPQHF
cdr3_nt: TGTGCCAGCTCACCAGGGGAGGTCCAGCCCCAGCATTTT
clone_size: .
j_call: TRBJ1-5
v_call: TRBV18
d_call: .

cdr3_aa: CASSRQPRNTEAFF
cdr3_nt: TGTGCCAGCAGCCGGCAACCACGGAACACTGAAGCTTTCTTT
clone_size: once
j_call: TRBJ1-1
v_call: TRBV5-5
d_call: .

cdr3_aa: CASSNPLRGGSYNEQFF
cdr3_nt: TGTGCCAGCAGTAACCCGCTACGTGGGGGGAGCTACAATGAGCAGTTCTTC
clone_size: .
j_call: TRBJ2-1
v_call: TRBV2
d_call: .

cdr3_aa: CAWSLRANYGYTF
cdr3_nt: TGTGCCTGGAGTCTCCGGGCGAACTATGGCTACACCTTC
clone_size: .
j_call: TRBJ1-2
v_call: TRBV30
d_call: .

cdr3_aa: CASSSPQGGNTEAFF
cdr3_nt: TGTGCCAGCAGTTCCCCCCAGGGGGGGAACACTGAAGCTTTCTTT
clone_size: .
j_call: TRBJ1-1
v_call: TRBV6-5
d_call: TRBD1